Included here is one T cell receptor beta chain sequence, with context. Which antigen it targets is not known. The sample holds no much larger clone one base away, and base qualities are not on file. The data derive from a study of Graves' ophthalmopathy and Graves' hyperthyroidism (dated by TCRdb to the late 2010s). Some background on the complete study: Peripheral blood was collected at initial diagnosis, before any treatment. The study used signatures of the TCR beta repertoire to tell Graves' ophthalmopathy apart from Graves' hyperthyroidism and to predict which patients would progress to ophthalmopathy. In total, 135 blood samples were TCR-sequenced: approximately 42 ophthalmopathy, some 80 hyperthyroidism and some 17 hyperthyroidism-to-ophthalmopathy patients. A discovery set of 95 to 100 patients (43 ophthalmopathy, around 57 stable hyperthyroidism) was enrolled to explore V-J signatures distinguishing ophthalmopathy from hyperthyroidism. The independent validation cohort included approximately 19 hyperthyroidism patients plus 17 patients who later progressed from hyperthyroidism to ophthalmopathy. In six hyperthyroidism patients, T-cell repertoires of thyroid tissue and blood were compared. After sampling, hyperthyroidism patients received methimazole starting at 30 mg daily, and ophthalmopathy patients received high-dose intravenous methylprednisolone.

V is pruned by 4 bases and J by 5 bases, leaving 10 bases of the junction without a gene match. From its cysteine to its phenylalanine, the CDR3 spans 16 amino acids. Of the read, only the CDR3 DNA is kept; its 48 bases are in frame from base 1. The germline V gene specifies WSHSY as CDR1 and SAAADI as CDR2. For repertoire sequencing, TCR beta CDR3 regions were amplified from RNA transcripts. A first-round RT-PCR used HTBI primers with the Qiagen OneStep RT-PCR kit, followed by a second-round multiplex PCR, size selection and purification. The libraries underwent paired-end sequencing with 100 bp reads on an Illumina HiSeq2000. In the authors' own workflow: SOAPnuke was used to process the reads, throwing out any read that had adapters, had uncalled bases, had a mean Phred below 15, or lacked an exact constant-primer or identifier match. COPE v1.2.5 was used to merge high-quality paired reads. Unique nucleotide sequences were defined as clonotypes and aligned to IMGT TRB V, D and J references using MiTCR v1.1. The analysis was limited to V-J combinations with a frequency above 0.0001, which together covered approximately 99% of repertoires. For each V-J combination, a TCR clonal expansion and chaos score was defined as F50 clonal expansion divided by the chaos observed in the TCRdist matrix. Welch's t-statistics and random forest were used to reduce features to about a dozen V-J combinations, which were fed into a naive Bayes classifier. The Morisita-Horn index was used to measure how similar the thyroid and blood repertoires were. The public reads were run again by TCRdb, first through fastp at Q25 and then through MiXCR, and only productive beta chains were kept. Every CDR3 protein is listed once, alongside the most common genes and DNA of its rows. TCRdb's processing, not the study's, gives the V and J calls here. Present in this sample are around 670,000 distinct CDR3 sequences, 40% of which were seen just once. About 40% of the sample rests with the top ten.

Patients with ophthalmopathy had moderately to severely active disease, with a Clinical Activity Score of 3 or more, a NOSPECS grade of 4 or more, and a disease duration of less than 3 months. Patients with other autoimmune diseases, uncontrolled infections, pregnancy or lactation were excluded. Diagnosis was based on clinical symptoms, serum thyroxine, TRAb, thyroid ultrasound and orbital computed tomography. PBMCs were isolated from about 9.1 ml of fresh peripheral blood by Ficoll-Paque density gradient centrifugation. Total RNA was extracted with Trizol reagent and quality-checked on an Agilent 2100 Bioanalyzer. General conclusions and limits of the study: Most of the expanded thyroid clonotypes with a frequency above 0.001 were also detected in blood, and it was suggested that the thyroid immune response may be reflected by blood repertoires. Sample size was not statistically predetermined, and group allocation was not concealed from the investigators. In validation, the model predicted ophthalmopathy progression with more than 55% sensitivity and approximately 75% specificity; roughly 12 predicted patients were CT-confirmed with GO in a median of approximately six months. In cross-validation, the 13-signature model distinguished ophthalmopathy from stable hyperthyroidism with 87.88% sensitivity and around 84% specificity, while in the test set the corresponding values were approximately 80% and 75%.

The chain uses TRBV10-2 and TRBJ2-5; TRBD1 agrees with 10 junctional bases. This clonotype originated in an adult man with Graves' ophthalmopathy. The sequenced sample consisted of peripheral blood. The CDR3 is CASSVGDRGKSETQYF. The sequence in DNA is TGCGCCAGCAGTGTTGGGGACAGGGGTAAATCGGAGACCCAGTACTTC.